This TCR beta chain originates from a study of Ad26.COV2.S vaccination and SARS-CoV-2 variants. Whole-study context: Of the COV1001 trial arms, the Ad26.COV2.S arm included the donor. Ad26.COV2.S, an intramuscular injection, was given once or twice 56 days apart.

TCRdb's table, derived via immunoSEQ multiplex PCR, lists solely in-frame clones and lacks some. The data contain about 680,000 clones, roughly 90% of them seen just once; the ten biggest clones take up over 1.3%. Overall study results and limits: Responses of T cells in total may have been underestimated by the TCR breadth and depth analyses.

Treatment described: 19 received Ad26.COV2.S at low or high dose, single or two shots; several received placebo; per-sample allocation not given. Repertoires come from day 63 after the first vaccine or placebo injection. In the vaccine, an Ad26 vector expressed the SARS-CoV-2 spike of the Wuhan strain. CDR1 and CDR2 from the germline V gene are SNHLY and FYNNEI. V shed 4 bases and J shed 0 bases, with 7 bases lying between them. The CDR3 is 13 amino acids. A word on this clone: Antigen specificity is unknown.

V gene TRBV2 combines with J gene TRBJ2-7; D remains unclear. The source material was peripheral blood, sampled in a trial of Ad26.COV2.S vaccine versus placebo. This TCR was recovered from a person between 18 and 59 years old who received the Ad26.COV2.S COVID-19 vaccine or a placebo. CDR3 sequence: CASSAAASYEQYF. Written as DNA, the CDR3 is TGTGCCAGCAGTGCTGCCGCCTCCTACGAGCAGTACTTC.